This is a list of T cell receptor beta chains from one sample in a study of blood T cell repertoires in COVID-19. TCRdb's table, derived via immunoSEQ multiplex PCR, lists solely in-frame clones and lacks some. The table has roughly 200,000 clones, around nine tenths seen once. The sample was peripheral blood. These TCRs come from a man aged 55-75 years who had recovered from COVID-19. The CDR3 runs from the conserved cysteine through the conserved F or W. A D gene is named only where the DNA matches it firmly. Clone size, where shown, is once, few, many, or a class for clones that have expanded.

V gene: TRBV11-1; J gene: TRBJ2-7; clone size: .; D gene: .; CDR3 DNA: TGTGCCAGCAGCCCCGGGGGGCTCTACGAGCAGTACTTC; CDR3 protein: CASSPGGLYEQYF
V gene: TRBV6-2/TRBV6-3; J gene: TRBJ1-4; clone size: .; D gene: .; CDR3 DNA: TGTGCCAGCAGTTCCAGGGCGCTTCCAACTAATGAAAAACTGTTTTTT; CDR3 protein: CASSSRALPTNEKLFF
V gene: TRBV19; J gene: TRBJ2-3; clone size: .; D gene: .; CDR3 DNA: TGTGCCAGTAGTACCGCCGGGAGCACAGATACGCAGTATTTT; CDR3 protein: CASSTAGSTDTQYF
V gene: TRBV11-3; J gene: TRBJ2-1; clone size: .; D gene: TRBD2; CDR3 DNA: TGTGCCAGCAGCCCCAAGACTAGCGCCTACAATGAGCAGTTCTTC; CDR3 protein: CASSPKTSAYNEQFF
V gene: TRBV10-3; J gene: TRBJ2-7; clone size: once; D gene: TRBD1; CDR3 DNA: TGTGCCATCGCCCCTACAGGGGTCGGCTACGAGCAGTACTTC; CDR3 protein: CAIAPTGVGYEQYF
V gene: TRBV5-6; J gene: TRBJ2-5; clone size: .; D gene: .; CDR3 DNA: TGTGCCAGCAGACAGGGATCTGGGGAGACCCAGTACTTC; CDR3 protein: CASRQGSGETQYF
V gene: TRBV28; J gene: TRBJ1-2; clone size: .; D gene: TRBD1; CDR3 DNA: TGTGCCAGCAGTCAGGGGACAGCCCTAAGGAATGGCTACACCTTC; CDR3 protein: CASSQGTALRNGYTF
V gene: TRBV11-3; J gene: TRBJ2-6; clone size: .; D gene: .; CDR3 DNA: TGTGCCAGCAGCTTAGATACAGGTGCTGGGGCCAACGTCCTGACTTTC; CDR3 protein: CASSLDTGAGANVLTF
V gene: TRBV27; J gene: TRBJ2-1; clone size: .; D gene: .; CDR3 DNA: TGTGCCATAAAACGATCCGGGGGCAATGAGCAGTTCTTC; CDR3 protein: CAIKRSGGNEQFF
V gene: TRBV25-1; J gene: TRBJ1-2; clone size: .; D gene: .; CDR3 DNA: TGTGCCAGCAGTGGCCGGACTTATGGCTACACCTTC; CDR3 protein: CASSGRTYGYTF
V gene: TRBV12-3/TRBV12-4; J gene: TRBJ2-7; clone size: .; D gene: .; CDR3 DNA: TGTGCCAGCAGTTTGGCGGGTTACGAGCAGTACTTC; CDR3 protein: CASSLAGYEQYF
V gene: TRBV15; J gene: TRBJ1-4; clone size: .; D gene: .; CDR3 DNA: TGTGCCACCAGCAGAAGTGGGTCAGGGAATGAAAAACTGTTTTTT; CDR3 protein: CATSRSGSGNEKLFF
V gene: TRBV4-3; J gene: TRBJ1-1; clone size: .; D gene: .; CDR3 DNA: TGCGCCAGCACCTTCGGAACAGGGAATACTGAAGCTTTCTTT; CDR3 protein: CASTFGTGNTEAFF
V gene: TRBV9; J gene: TRBJ1-4; clone size: .; D gene: .; CDR3 DNA: TGTGCCAGCAGCGTACGGGGGAATAATGAAAAACTGTTTTTT; CDR3 protein: CASSVRGNNEKLFF
V gene: TRBV5-8; J gene: TRBJ1-2; clone size: .; D gene: .; CDR3 DNA: TGTGCCAGCAGCCCAAAATGGGCTGTCGGGGGCTATGGCTACACCTTC; CDR3 protein: CASSPKWAVGGYGYTF
V gene: TRBV29-1; J gene: TRBJ1-4; clone size: .; D gene: .; CDR3 DNA: TGCAGCGCCGGGGACATTAATGAAAAACTGTTTTTT; CDR3 protein: CSAGDINEKLFF
V gene: TRBV7-7; J gene: TRBJ2-1; clone size: once; D gene: TRBD1; CDR3 DNA: TGTGCCAGCAGTTCGGACAGGGTTAACAATGAGCAGTTCTTC; CDR3 protein: CASSSDRVNNEQFF
V gene: TRBV9; J gene: TRBJ1-5; clone size: .; D gene: .; CDR3 DNA: TGTGCCAGCAGCGTAGCCCCACTTGGGCCCCAGCATTTT; CDR3 protein: CASSVAPLGPQHF
V gene: TRBV3-1/TRBV3-2; J gene: TRBJ2-7; clone size: .; D gene: .; CDR3 DNA: TGTGCCAGCAGCCAATTGGCAGGCTACGAGCAGTACTTC; CDR3 protein: CASSQLAGYEQYF
V gene: TRBV3-1/TRBV3-2; J gene: TRBJ2-3; clone size: .; D gene: .; CDR3 DNA: TGTGCCAGCAGCCAAGCAGGGGCAGATACGCAGTATTTT; CDR3 protein: CASSQAGADTQYF
V gene: TRBV9; J gene: TRBJ2-1; clone size: .; D gene: TRBD2; CDR3 DNA: TGTGCCAGCAGCGCGGGACTAGCGGGAGGGCCAACCTACAATGAGCAGTTCTTC; CDR3 protein: CASSAGLAGGPTYNEQFF
V gene: TRBV9; J gene: TRBJ2-3; clone size: .; D gene: TRBD1; CDR3 DNA: TGTGCCAGCAGCGTAACAGGGGCTAGCACAGATACGCAGTATTTT; CDR3 protein: CASSVTGASTDTQYF
V gene: TRBV30; J gene: TRBJ2-5; clone size: .; D gene: TRBD1; CDR3 DNA: TGTGCCTGGAGAAAGGGACAGGATAAAGAGACCCAGTACTTC; CDR3 protein: CAWRKGQDKETQYF
V gene: TRBV6-6; J gene: TRBJ2-7; clone size: .; D gene: .; CDR3 DNA: TGTGCCAGCAAACCCCCCGACAGCCGCTCCTACGAGCAGTACTTC; CDR3 protein: CASKPPDSRSYEQYF
V gene: TRBV12-3/TRBV12-4; J gene: TRBJ1-4; clone size: .; D gene: TRBD1; CDR3 DNA: TGTGCCAGCAGGGGGGACAGGGAGGAAAAACTGTTTTTT; CDR3 protein: CASRGDREEKLFF
V gene: TRBV7-9; J gene: TRBJ2-5; clone size: .; D gene: .; CDR3 DNA: TGTGCCAGCAGCTCCAAGACTCTTCAAGAGACCCAGTACTTC; CDR3 protein: CASSSKTLQETQYF
V gene: TRBV5-4; J gene: TRBJ2-3; clone size: .; D gene: .; CDR3 DNA: TGTGCCAGCAGCCCCCGCCAGGGGCGGACAGATACGCAGTATTTT; CDR3 protein: CASSPRQGRTDTQYF
V gene: TRBV7-2; J gene: TRBJ2-5; clone size: .; D gene: TRBD2; CDR3 DNA: TGTGCCAGCAGCACCGGACTAGACCTCCGCCGGGAGACCCAGTACTTC; CDR3 protein: CASSTGLDLRRETQYF
V gene: TRBV24-1; J gene: TRBJ1-2; clone size: .; D gene: .; CDR3 DNA: TGTGCCACCAGTTCAGGGGCCTATGGCTACACCTTC; CDR3 protein: CATSSGAYGYTF
V gene: TRBV4-1; J gene: TRBJ1-2; clone size: .; D gene: .; CDR3 DNA: TGCGCCAGCAGCCAAGTTTCGGGGAGCCTCTATGGCTACACCTTC; CDR3 protein: CASSQVSGSLYGYTF
V gene: TRBV5-4; J gene: TRBJ2-1; clone size: .; D gene: TRBD2; CDR3 DNA: TGTGCCAGCAGTTGGGCGGGAGGGAATTTGAATGAGCAGTTCTTC; CDR3 protein: CASSWAGGNLNEQFF
V gene: TRBV6-6; J gene: TRBJ1-2; clone size: few; D gene: TRBD1; CDR3 DNA: TGTGCCAGCAGTTACGGCGGGACAGGGACTAACTATGGCTACACCTTC; CDR3 protein: CASSYGGTGTNYGYTF
V gene: TRBV4-3; J gene: TRBJ2-7; clone size: .; D gene: .; CDR3 DNA: TGCGCCAGCAGCCAATCTCTCTCCTACGAGCAGTACTTC; CDR3 protein: CASSQSLSYEQYF
V gene: TRBV7-2; J gene: TRBJ2-3; clone size: .; D gene: .; CDR3 DNA: TGTGCCAGCAGCCCGCGACATAGGGGTAGGGATACGCAGTATTTT; CDR3 protein: CASSPRHRGRDTQYF
V gene: TRBV5-1; J gene: TRBJ1-3; clone size: .; D gene: .; CDR3 DNA: TGCGCCAGCAGCTTTCAGGGGACTGGAAACACCATATATTTT; CDR3 protein: CASSFQGTGNTIYF
V gene: TRBV5-1; J gene: TRBJ2-3; clone size: once; D gene: TRBD2; CDR3 DNA: TGCGCCAGCAGACTAGGACTAGCGGGAGACACAGATACGCAGTATTTT; CDR3 protein: CASRLGLAGDTDTQYF
V gene: TRBV5-1; J gene: TRBJ1-3; clone size: .; D gene: TRBD1; CDR3 DNA: TGCGCCAGCAGCCCGGGGACAGACTCTGGAAACACCATATATTTT; CDR3 protein: CASSPGTDSGNTIYF
V gene: TRBV24-1; J gene: TRBJ1-1; clone size: .; D gene: .; CDR3 DNA: TGTGCTGCCCGGGCCGCGGGTAACACTGAAGCTTTCTTT; CDR3 protein: CAARAAGNTEAFF
V gene: TRBV9; J gene: TRBJ2-1; clone size: .; D gene: TRBD1; CDR3 DNA: TGTGCCAGCAGCGCCTCGACAGGGGGTGGCCGCTACAATGAGCAGTTCTTC; CDR3 protein: CASSASTGGGRYNEQFF
V gene: TRBV28; J gene: TRBJ2-7; clone size: .; D gene: TRBD2; CDR3 DNA: TGTGCCAGCAGGGAAGTAGCGGGAAGCTCCTACGAGCAGTACTTC; CDR3 protein: CASREVAGSSYEQYF
V gene: TRBV27; J gene: TRBJ1-5; clone size: .; D gene: .; CDR3 DNA: TGTGCCAGCAGTTTAGGTATCAGGAATCAGCCCCAGCATTTT; CDR3 protein: CASSLGIRNQPQHF
V gene: TRBV29-1; J gene: TRBJ1-1; clone size: .; D gene: .; CDR3 DNA: TGCAGCGTTGAGCAGTTGGAGGGCACTGAAGCTTTCTTT; CDR3 protein: CSVEQLEGTEAFF
V gene: TRBV5-1; J gene: TRBJ1-5; clone size: .; D gene: .; CDR3 DNA: TGCGCCAGCAGCCCCGGGGGGGCAGAGCAGCCCCAGCATTTT; CDR3 protein: CASSPGGAEQPQHF
V gene: TRBV10-2; J gene: TRBJ2-7; clone size: .; D gene: .; CDR3 DNA: TGCGCCAGCAGTGAGGTATCTAGGTACGAGCAGTACTTC; CDR3 protein: CASSEVSRYEQYF
V gene: TRBV18; J gene: TRBJ1-1; clone size: .; D gene: .; CDR3 DNA: TGTGCCAGCTCACCACAACAGGTACTTTTGAGCACTGAAGCTTTCTTT; CDR3 protein: CASSPQQVLLSTEAFF
V gene: TRBV5-1; J gene: TRBJ2-5; clone size: .; D gene: TRBD1; CDR3 DNA: TGCGCCAGCATAGACAGGGGACGCGGGGAAGAGACCCAGTACTTC; CDR3 protein: CASIDRGRGEETQYF